The 12 T cell receptor beta chains below all came from one sample that was sequenced in a study of cytomegalovirus exposure and HLA in healthy donors. The PCR made use of 60 Vbeta and 13 Jbeta primers. Sequenced by immunoSEQ multiplex PCR; TCRdb stores in-frame clones only, minus some. This sample carries some 130,000 clones, 79% of them seen once, and the ten largest clones take around 7%. Sequenced sample: PBMCs. The receptors stem from a man in his forties or fifties in good health and CMV-seropositive.

The chain employs TRBV9 and TRBJ2-3, with TRBD2 identical over 8 bases. The CDR3 sequence is 16 residues long. CDR1 and CDR2 (germline): SGDLS, YYNGEE. V dropped 2 bases and J dropped 2; count of bases not matched to a gene: 7. Here the CDR3 reads CASSVVWREVTDTQYF. CDR3 in DNA: TGTGCCAGCAGCGTTGTCTGGCGGGAGGTCACAGATACGCAGTATTTT.

The chain combines TRBV13 with TRBJ2-1, with a possible D match to TRBD2 (5 bases). Germline assignment: CDR1 PRHDT and CDR2 FYEKMQ (reference sequence). V dropped 0 bases and J dropped 4 bases, with 10 bases sitting between them. CDR3 length: 15 amino acids. The CDR3 DNA sequence: TGTGCCAGCAGCTTAGGCGGGGAGATATACAATGAGCAGTTCTTC. Translation gives CASSLGGEIYNEQFF.

The chain couples TRBV6-1 to TRBJ1-2; 10 bases align to TRBD1. Trimming removed 1 base from V and 8 bases from J; junction bases left unmatched: 10. Germline assignment: CDR1 MNHNS and CDR2 SASEGT. This CDR3 contains 16 residues. As DNA, the CDR3 is TGTGCCAGCAGTGAAGTGGTCGGGACAGGGGTGAAAGGCTACACCTTC. Amino acid sequence: CASSEVVGTGVKGYTF.

V gene TRBV13 combines with J gene TRBJ2-7; 12 nucleotides align to TRBD1. The germline gives CDR1 PRHDT, CDR2 FYEKMQ (reference sequence). The CDR3 runs to 16 residues. The ends lost 1 base at V and 2 bases at J; junction bases unmatched: 3. The CDR3 DNA reads TGTGCCAGCAGCTTAGCCGGGACAGGGGGCCCCTACGAGCAGTACTTC. Translated, it gives CASSLAGTGGPYEQYF.

This clone was seen only a few times. The J gene is TRBJ2-7, the V gene TRBV29-1; D may be TRBD2 (5 bases). Trimming stripped 1 base from V and 7 bases from J, with 14 bases between. Germline V gene lookup returns CDR1 SQVTM and CDR2 ANQGSEA. This CDR3 spans 13 amino acids. Here the CDR3 DNA reads TGCAGCGTTGAAGTTGGCGGGCTCTCGGAGCAGTACTTC. This encodes CSVEVGGLSEQYF.

The chain recombines TRBV28 with TRBJ1-5, with D maybe TRBD1 (6 bases). V lost 8 bases and J lost 0, with 8 bases in between. The CDR3 runs 13 residues. Germline-derived CDR1 and CDR2 are MDHEN and SYDVKM. The CDR3 here is CASGQYSNQPQHF. The CDR3 coding sequence is TGTGCCAGCGGACAGTATAGCAATCAGCCCCAGCATTTT. Full variable domain (missing parts from reference TRBV28 and TRBJ1-5): DVKVTQSSRYLVKRTGEKVFLECVQDMDHENMFWYRQDPGLGLRLIYFSYDVKMKEKGDIPEGYSVSREKKERFSLILESASTNQTSMYLCASGQYSNQPQHFGDGTRLSIL.

This clone was observed a handful of times. The chain joins TRBV7-9 to TRBJ1-1; D unclear. Trimming pared 5 bases from V and 4 bases from J, leaving 14 bases between. In germline, CDR1 is SEHNR, CDR2 FQNEAQ (reference sequence). The CDR3 totals 14 residues. The CDR3 DNA follows: TGTGCCAGCAGCCCCCCGGGCCGGGGCACTGAAGCTTTCTTT. Protein product: CASSPPGRGTEAFF.

The chain combines TRBV28 with TRBJ1-1; D uncertain. Deletions cut 6 bases from V and 1 base from J, with 3 bases between. From germline, CDR1 is MDHEN and CDR2 SYDVKM. The CDR3 covers 11 residues. The CDR3 loop is CASRRNTEAFF. The DNA for the CDR3 is TGTGCCAGCAGGCGGAACACTGAAGCTTTCTTT.

The chain uses TRBV27 and TRBJ1-5, with D perhaps TRBD1 (6 bases). This CDR3 comprises 15 residues. Germline V gene sequence: CDR1 MNHEY, CDR2 SMNVEV (reference sequence). V was clipped by 6 bases and J by 3 bases, with 15 bases between them. The CDR3 sequence is CASRKKDSLNQPQHF. The DNA for the CDR3 is TGTGCCAGCAGAAAAAAGGACAGCCTCAATCAGCCCCAGCATTTT.

V usage is TRBV19 and J usage is TRBJ1-2; 10 nucleotides align to TRBD1. From germline, CDR1 is LNHDA and CDR2 SQIVND (reference sequence). The CDR3 covers 13 residues. The junction had 4 bases not matched to a gene; V was cut back by 5 bases and J by 7 bases. Here the CDR3 DNA reads TGTGCCAGTAGTTCCGACAGGGGGCTTGGCTACACCTTC. This encodes CASSSDRGLGYTF.

V gene TRBV5-1 combines with J gene TRBJ2-3; TRBD2 matches at 7 bases. Germline V gene sequence: CDR1 SGHRS, CDR2 YFSETQ. The CDR3 sequence is 16 residues long. The J segment lost 4 bases and the V segment lost 2 bases, leaving 10 bases of the junction unmatched. This CDR3 is CASSFASGGRADTQYF. CDR3 coding DNA: TGCGCCAGCAGCTTTGCGAGTGGAGGGAGGGCAGATACGCAGTATTTT.

The chain couples TRBV29-1 to TRBJ1-5, with TRBD1 identical over 8 bases. This CDR3 is 14 amino acids long. Germline CDR1 is SQVTM and CDR2 is ANQGSEA. With V trimmed by 6 bases and J by 7 bases, 11 bases remained unmatched. CDR3 DNA sequence: TGCAGCGTAAGTTATACGACAGGGGAGCAGCCCCAGCATTTT. The encoded protein is CSVSYTTGEQPQHF.